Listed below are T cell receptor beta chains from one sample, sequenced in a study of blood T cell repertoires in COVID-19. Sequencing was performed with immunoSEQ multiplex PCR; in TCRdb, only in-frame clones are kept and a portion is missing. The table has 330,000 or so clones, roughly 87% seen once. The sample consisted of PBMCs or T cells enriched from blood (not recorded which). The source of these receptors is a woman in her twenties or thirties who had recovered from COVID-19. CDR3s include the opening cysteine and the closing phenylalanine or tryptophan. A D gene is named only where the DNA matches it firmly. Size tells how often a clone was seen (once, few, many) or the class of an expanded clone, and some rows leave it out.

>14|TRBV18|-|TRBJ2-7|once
CASSPGGAAYEQYF
TGTGCCAGCTCACCAGGCGGGGCCGCCTACGAGCAGTACTTC
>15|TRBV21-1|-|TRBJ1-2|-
CASSRGQGENYGYTF
TGTGCCAGCAGCAGAGGACAGGGAGAGAACTATGGCTACACCTTC
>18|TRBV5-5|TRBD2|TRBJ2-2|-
CASSPRGASGGAPGELFF
TGTGCCAGCAGCCCCCGCGGTGCTAGCGGGGGGGCCCCGGGGGAGCTGTTTTTT
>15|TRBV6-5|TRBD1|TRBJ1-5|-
CASSPDRGSNQPQHF
TGTGCCAGCAGTCCGGACAGGGGAAGCAATCAGCCCCAGCATTTT
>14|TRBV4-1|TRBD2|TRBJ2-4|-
CASSQSTVGGATYF
TGCGCCAGCAGCCAATCCACCGTGGGAGGGGCTACTTACTTC
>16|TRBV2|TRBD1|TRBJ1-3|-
CASSEGQQPSGNTIYF
TGTGCCAGCAGTGAGGGACAGCAACCCTCTGGAAACACCATATATTTT
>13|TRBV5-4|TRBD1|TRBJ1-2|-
CASSRDSTYGYTF
TGTGCCAGCAGCCGGGACAGCACCTATGGCTACACCTTC
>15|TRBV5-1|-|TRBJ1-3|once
CASRAIDRTGNTIYF
TGCGCCAGCAGGGCGATCGACAGGACTGGAAACACCATATATTTT
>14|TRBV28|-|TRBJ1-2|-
CASSLYTGNYGYTF
TGTGCCAGCAGTTTATATACAGGGAACTATGGCTACACCTTC
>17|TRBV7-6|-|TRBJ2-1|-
CASSLASTMSSYNEQFF
TGTGCCAGCAGCTTAGCATCCACTATGAGCTCCTACAATGAGCAGTTCTTC
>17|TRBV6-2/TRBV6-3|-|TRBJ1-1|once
CASSFSPGQRVNTEAFF
TGTGCCAGCAGTTTCTCCCCCGGACAGCGTGTCAACACTGAAGCTTTCTTT
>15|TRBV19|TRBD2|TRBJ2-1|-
CASSTLAGVVNEQFF
TGTGCCAGTAGTACGTTAGCGGGAGTAGTCAATGAGCAGTTCTTC
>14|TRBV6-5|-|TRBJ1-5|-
CASLNSEEGQPQHF
TGTGCCAGCTTGAACAGTGAGGAGGGTCAGCCCCAGCATTTT
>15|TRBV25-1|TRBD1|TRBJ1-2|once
CASSATGNPNYGYTF
TGTGCCAGCAGTGCGACAGGGAATCCTAACTATGGCTACACCTTC
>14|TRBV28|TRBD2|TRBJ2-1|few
CASSSRLALAEQFF
TGTGCCAGCAGTTCCCGACTAGCACTTGCTGAGCAGTTCTTC
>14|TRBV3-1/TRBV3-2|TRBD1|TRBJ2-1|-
CASSRRQGANEQFF
TGTGCCAGCAGCCGTAGACAGGGAGCAAATGAGCAGTTCTTC
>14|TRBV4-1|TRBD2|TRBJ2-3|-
CASSQDRLARTQYF
TGCGCCAGCAGCCAAGACCGACTAGCCCGTACGCAGTATTTT
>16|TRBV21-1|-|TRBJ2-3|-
CASSRGLAATTDTQYF
TGTGCCAGCAGCAGAGGACTAGCGGCCACCACAGATACGCAGTATTTT
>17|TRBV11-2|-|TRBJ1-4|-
CASSLYDRTSTNEKLFF
TGTGCCAGCAGCTTATACGACAGGACTTCAACTAATGAAAAACTGTTTTTT
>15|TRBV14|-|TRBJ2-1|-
CASSQVGQGINEQFF
TGTGCCAGCAGCCAAGTCGGTCAGGGGATCAATGAGCAGTTCTTC
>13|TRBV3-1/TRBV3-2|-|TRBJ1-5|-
CASSPSRDQPQHF
TGTGCCAGCAGCCCATCCAGGGATCAGCCCCAGCATTTT
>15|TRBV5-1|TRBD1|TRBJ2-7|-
CASRTGSYSLYEQYF
TGCGCCAGCCGGACAGGGTCCTATTCCCTCTACGAGCAGTACTTC
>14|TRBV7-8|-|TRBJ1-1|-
CASREQYLNTEAFF
TGTGCCAGCAGAGAACAGTATCTGAACACTGAAGCTTTCTTT
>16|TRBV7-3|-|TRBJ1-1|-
CASSLMLRRVDTEAFF
TGTGCCAGCAGCTTAATGTTGAGGCGAGTGGACACTGAAGCTTTCTTT
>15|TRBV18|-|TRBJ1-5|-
CASSPYSDSNQPQHF
TGTGCCAGCTCGCCCTACAGTGATAGCAATCAGCCCCAGCATTTT
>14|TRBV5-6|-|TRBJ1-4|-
CASSRGEVNEKLFF
TGTGCCAGCAGCCGGGGGGAGGTAAATGAAAAACTGTTTTTT
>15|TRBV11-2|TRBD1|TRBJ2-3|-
CASSEGQAVTDTQYF
TGTGCCAGCAGCGAGGGACAGGCGGTCACAGATACGCAGTATTTT
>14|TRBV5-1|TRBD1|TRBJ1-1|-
CASSLSGGNTEAFF
TGCGCCAGCAGCTTGTCAGGGGGGAACACTGAAGCTTTCTTT
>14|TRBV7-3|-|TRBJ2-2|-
CASSLGAHTGELFF
TGTGCCAGCAGCTTGGGGGCCCACACCGGGGAGCTGTTTTTT
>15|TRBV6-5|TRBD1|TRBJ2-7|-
CASTAPGTGNYEQYF
TGTGCCAGCACCGCCCCTGGGACAGGGAACTACGAGCAGTACTTC
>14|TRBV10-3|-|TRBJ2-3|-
CAISDKGARATQYF
TGTGCCATCAGTGACAAAGGGGCGCGCGCTACGCAGTATTTT
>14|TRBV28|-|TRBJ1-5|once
CASRGRTDQQPQHF
TGTGCCAGCAGAGGGAGGACGGATCAACAGCCCCAGCATTTT
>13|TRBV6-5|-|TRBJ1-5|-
CASTGTLNQPQHF
TGTGCCAGCACAGGGACACTTAATCAGCCCCAGCATTTT
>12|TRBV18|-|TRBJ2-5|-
CASSAAQGTQYF
TGTGCCAGCTCAGCGGCTCAAGGGACCCAGTACTTC
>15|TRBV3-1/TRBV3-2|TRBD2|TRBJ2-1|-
CASSQFPGTSGEQFF
TGTGCCAGCAGCCAATTTCCCGGGACTAGCGGTGAGCAGTTCTTC
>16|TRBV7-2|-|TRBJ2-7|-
CASSLYPDILYYEQYF
TGTGCCAGCAGCTTATATCCCGACATCCTCTACTACGAGCAGTACTTC
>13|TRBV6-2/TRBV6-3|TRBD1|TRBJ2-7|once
CASSYDRAYEQYF
TGTGCCAGCAGTTACGACAGGGCCTACGAGCAGTACTTC
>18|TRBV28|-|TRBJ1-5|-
CASSFRAPVLYSNQPQHF
TGTGCCAGCAGTTTCAGGGCCCCCGTACTTTATAGCAATCAGCCCCAGCATTTT
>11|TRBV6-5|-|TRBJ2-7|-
CASREPSEQYF
TGTGCCAGCCGGGAACCCAGCGAGCAGTACTTC
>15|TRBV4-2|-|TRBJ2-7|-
CASSQDLIATYEQYF
TGTGCCAGCAGCCAAGATCTCATAGCAACCTACGAGCAGTACTTC
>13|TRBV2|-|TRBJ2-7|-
CASTRGETYEQYF
TGTGCCAGCACACGGGGAGAAACCTACGAGCAGTACTTC
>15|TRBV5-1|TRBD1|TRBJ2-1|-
CASSKGQGESNEQFF
TGCGCCAGCAGCAAGGGACAGGGAGAGAGCAATGAGCAGTTCTTC
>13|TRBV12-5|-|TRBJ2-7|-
CASGPGHFYEQYF
TGTGCTAGTGGTCCGGGACACTTCTACGAGCAGTACTTC
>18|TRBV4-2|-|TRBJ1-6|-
CASSRTGGRSSYNSPLHF
TGTGCCAGCAGCCGGACTGGAGGCCGTAGCTCCTATAATTCACCCCTCCACTTT
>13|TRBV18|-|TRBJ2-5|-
CASSPYPWETQYF
TGTGCCAGCTCACCCTACCCTTGGGAGACCCAGTACTTC
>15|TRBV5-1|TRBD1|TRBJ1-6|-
CASSPLQGANSPLHF
TGCGCCAGCAGCCCTCTTCAGGGGGCTAATTCACCCCTCCACTTT
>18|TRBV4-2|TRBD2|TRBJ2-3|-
CASSKTSGGSISTDTQYF
TGTGCCAGCAGCAAGACTAGCGGGGGGAGTATTAGCACAGATACGCAGTATTTT
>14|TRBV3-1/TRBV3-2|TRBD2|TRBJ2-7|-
CASSQDSGSYEQYF
TGTGCCAGCAGCCAAGATAGCGGGAGCTACGAGCAGTACTTC
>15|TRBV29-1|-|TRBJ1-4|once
CSVEDFRGYNEKLFF
TGCAGCGTTGAGGATTTTCGAGGGTATAATGAAAAACTGTTTTTT
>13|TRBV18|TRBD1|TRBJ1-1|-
CASSGTGSTEAFF
TGTGCCAGCTCAGGGACAGGGTCCACTGAAGCTTTCTTT
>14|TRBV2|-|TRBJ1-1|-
CASSERVREPEAFF
TGTGCCAGCAGTGAGCGCGTACGGGAGCCTGAAGCTTTCTTT
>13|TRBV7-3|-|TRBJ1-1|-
CASSFGPNTEAFF
TGTGCCAGCAGCTTCGGTCCGAACACTGAAGCTTTCTTT
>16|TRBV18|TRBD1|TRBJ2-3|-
CASSLGQGGNTDTQYF
TGTGCCAGCTCACTGGGACAGGGAGGTAACACAGATACGCAGTATTTT
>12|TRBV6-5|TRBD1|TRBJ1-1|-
CASSYSDRVAFF
TGTGCCAGCAGTTACTCGGACAGGGTAGCTTTCTTT
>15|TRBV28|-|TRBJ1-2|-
CASSLSPGHMYGYTF
TGTGCCAGCAGTTTATCCCCGGGACACATGTATGGCTACACCTTC